This T cell receptor (beta chain) was found in a study of patients and donors after allogeneic stem cell transplantation. The germline CDR1 and CDR2 sequences are MNHEY and SMNVEV (reference sequence). Trimming pared 0 bases from V and 6 bases from J, leaving 3 bases between. The CDR3 is 12 amino acids. TCRdb fed the RT-PCR reads into MiXCR, producing one record per CDR3 protein. The sample lists some 60,000 distinct CDR3 sequences, 13% occurring once. This clonotype was observed a few times. The origin of this receptor is a human donor who was either an allogeneic HSCT recipient or a stem cell or donor lymphocyte infusion donor (not recorded which). It is not recorded whose cells these are; they may come from a transplant donor. The sample comprised blood, either unsorted or a sorted T cell fraction (not recorded which). The chain carries TRBV27 and TRBJ2-1; D call uncertain. The CDR3 DNA follows: TGTGCCAGCAGTTTATCGGTCAATGAGCAGTTCTTC. It is translated as CASSLSVNEQFF.